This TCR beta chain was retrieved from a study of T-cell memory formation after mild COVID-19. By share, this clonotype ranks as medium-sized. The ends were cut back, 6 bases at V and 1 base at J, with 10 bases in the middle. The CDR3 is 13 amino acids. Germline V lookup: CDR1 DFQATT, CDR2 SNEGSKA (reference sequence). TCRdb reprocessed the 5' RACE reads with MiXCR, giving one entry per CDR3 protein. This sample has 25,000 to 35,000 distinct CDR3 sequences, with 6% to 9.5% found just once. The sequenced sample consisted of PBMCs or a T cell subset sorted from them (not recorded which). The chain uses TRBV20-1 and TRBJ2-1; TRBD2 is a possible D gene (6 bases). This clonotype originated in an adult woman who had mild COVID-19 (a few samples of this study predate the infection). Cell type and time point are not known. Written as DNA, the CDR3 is TGCAGTGCGGGTGGACTATCCTACAATGAGCAGTTCTTC. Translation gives CSAGGLSYNEQFF.